Listed below are T cell receptor beta chains from one sample, sequenced in a study of blood T cell repertoires in COVID-19. Sequencing was performed with immunoSEQ multiplex PCR; in TCRdb, only in-frame clones are kept and a portion is missing. The sample carries 93,000 or so clones, approximately 90% recorded once. Sequencing was done on a sample of peripheral blood. The receptors stem from a man in his forties or fifties in a cohort sampled during active COVID-19. Each CDR3 is given with its conserved first and last residue. D genes are given only for firm matches. A clone size is listed for some rows: how often the clone was seen (once, few, many), or a class if it is expanded.

abundance: .; d_gene: .; j_gene: TRBJ2-7; v_gene: TRBV7-8; len: 15; CDR3nt: TGTGCCAGCAGTTGGGGGGATCCAACTGCCTACGAGCAGTACTTC; CDR3aa: CASSWGDPTAYEQYF
abundance: .; d_gene: TRBD1; j_gene: TRBJ1-4; v_gene: TRBV5-5; len: 15; CDR3nt: TGTGCCAGCAGCTACCGACAGGGAACAAATGAAAAACTGTTTTTT; CDR3aa: CASSYRQGTNEKLFF
abundance: once; d_gene: .; j_gene: TRBJ1-2; v_gene: TRBV7-8; len: 15; CDR3nt: TGTGCCAGCAGCTTAGGAACGGGGGGGCCGGAGGGCTACACCTTC; CDR3aa: CASSLGTGGPEGYTF
abundance: .; d_gene: .; j_gene: TRBJ1-1; v_gene: TRBV6-6; len: 11; CDR3nt: TGTGCCACCCAGGGGAACACTGAAGCTTTCTTT; CDR3aa: CATQGNTEAFF
abundance: .; d_gene: .; j_gene: TRBJ1-1; v_gene: TRBV3-1/TRBV3-2; len: 13; CDR3nt: TGTGCCAGCAGCCCTAAGACTCGGGGTGAAGCTTTCTTT; CDR3aa: CASSPKTRGEAFF
abundance: once; d_gene: .; j_gene: TRBJ1-6; v_gene: TRBV2; len: 12; CDR3nt: TGTGCCAGCAGTGCGGGTTATTCACCCCTCCACTTT; CDR3aa: CASSAGYSPLHF
abundance: .; d_gene: TRBD2; j_gene: TRBJ2-7; v_gene: TRBV29-1; len: 11; CDR3nt: TGCAGCGCGGCGGGGGGCTACGAGCAGTACTTC; CDR3aa: CSAAGGYEQYF
abundance: .; d_gene: TRBD1; j_gene: TRBJ1-1; v_gene: TRBV11-3; len: 15; CDR3nt: TGTGCCAGCAGCCCGTCGACAGGGGTGAACACTGAAGCTTTCTTT; CDR3aa: CASSPSTGVNTEAFF
abundance: few; d_gene: TRBD1; j_gene: TRBJ1-2; v_gene: TRBV3-1/TRBV3-2; len: 15; CDR3nt: TGTGCCAGCAGCCCCAGGGGGCAGTATGTGTGGGGCTACACCTTC; CDR3aa: CASSPRGQYVWGYTF
abundance: few; d_gene: TRBD2; j_gene: TRBJ2-2; v_gene: TRBV11-2; len: 19; CDR3nt: TGTGCCAGCAGCTTAGCCGGGACTAGCGGGGGGGCGAACACCGGGGAGCTGTTTTTT; CDR3aa: CASSLAGTSGGANTGELFF
abundance: .; d_gene: .; j_gene: TRBJ1-2; v_gene: TRBV9; len: 13; CDR3nt: TGTGCCAGCAGCGAGCGGCCCCTCGCTGGCTACACCTTC; CDR3aa: CASSERPLAGYTF
abundance: .; d_gene: TRBD1; j_gene: TRBJ1-2; v_gene: TRBV7-9; len: 14; CDR3nt: TGTGCCAGCAGCCGAGGGACAGGGAACTATGGCTACACCTTC; CDR3aa: CASSRGTGNYGYTF
abundance: .; d_gene: TRBD1; j_gene: TRBJ1-1; v_gene: TRBV19; len: 13; CDR3nt: TGTGCCAGTACTCGGCAGGGGGTCACTGAAGCTTTCTTT; CDR3aa: CASTRQGVTEAFF
abundance: few; d_gene: TRBD1; j_gene: TRBJ2-7; v_gene: TRBV5-6; len: 14; CDR3nt: TGTGCCAGCAGCGACACCGGGACAGGTTACGAGCAGTACTTC; CDR3aa: CASSDTGTGYEQYF
abundance: .; d_gene: .; j_gene: TRBJ2-3; v_gene: TRBV5-1; len: 14; CDR3nt: TGCGCCAGCAGCTTGGCCAGGGCCACAGATACGCAGTATTTT; CDR3aa: CASSLARATDTQYF
abundance: once; d_gene: .; j_gene: TRBJ2-3; v_gene: TRBV6-5; len: 13; CDR3nt: TGTGCCAGCAGTCCCGGGGGGCCAGGTACGCAGTATTTT; CDR3aa: CASSPGGPGTQYF
abundance: .; d_gene: TRBD1; j_gene: TRBJ1-6; v_gene: TRBV19; len: 15; CDR3nt: TGTGCCAGTAGTATAGTGACAGGGTGGGATTCACCCCTCCACTTT; CDR3aa: CASSIVTGWDSPLHF
abundance: .; d_gene: TRBD1; j_gene: TRBJ2-5; v_gene: TRBV4-1; len: 16; CDR3nt: TGCGCCAGCAGCCAAGATAGACAGGGATCTGGAGAGACCCAGTACTTC; CDR3aa: CASSQDRQGSGETQYF
abundance: .; d_gene: .; j_gene: TRBJ2-2; v_gene: TRBV15; len: 16; CDR3nt: TGTGCCACCAGCAGAGAGCCCGGGACAAACACCGGGGAGCTGTTTTTT; CDR3aa: CATSREPGTNTGELFF
abundance: .; d_gene: TRBD2; j_gene: TRBJ2-2; v_gene: TRBV10-3; len: 16; CDR3nt: TGTGCCACGTCGTTAGCGGGGGGGCCGAACACCGGGGAGCTGTTTTTT; CDR3aa: CATSLAGGPNTGELFF
abundance: .; d_gene: TRBD2; j_gene: TRBJ2-3; v_gene: TRBV29-1; len: 15; CDR3nt: TGCAGCGTTGCAGGCGGCGGGGGGGATACAGATACGCAGTATTTT; CDR3aa: CSVAGGGGDTDTQYF
abundance: .; d_gene: .; j_gene: TRBJ1-2; v_gene: TRBV5-6; len: 12; CDR3nt: TGTGCCAGCAGCTTGGGACAGGCGCTCTGGACCTTC; CDR3aa: CASSLGQALWTF
abundance: .; d_gene: TRBD1; j_gene: TRBJ2-3; v_gene: TRBV19; len: 14; CDR3nt: TGTGCCAGTACTGGACAGGGGATTGAGAATACGCAGTATTTT; CDR3aa: CASTGQGIENTQYF
abundance: .; d_gene: TRBD2; j_gene: TRBJ2-5; v_gene: TRBV9; len: 16; CDR3nt: TGTGCCAGCAGCGTAGATGGACCTCGGGGGGGAGAGACCCAGTACTTC; CDR3aa: CASSVDGPRGGETQYF
abundance: once; d_gene: TRBD2; j_gene: TRBJ2-5; v_gene: TRBV5-1; len: 17; CDR3nt: TGCGCCAGCAGCTTCCTGACACTAGCGGGGGGGCCAGAGACCCAGTACTTC; CDR3aa: CASSFLTLAGGPETQYF
abundance: .; d_gene: TRBD1; j_gene: TRBJ2-6; v_gene: TRBV19; len: 18; CDR3nt: TGTGCCAGTAGTATCGGGCGGACAGGGTTCTCTGGGGCCAACGTCCTGACTTTC; CDR3aa: CASSIGRTGFSGANVLTF